The rows below give T cell receptor beta chains drawn from one sample of a study of CD8 T cells in ankylosing spondylitis. MiXCR, applied by TCRdb to the 5' RACE reads, yields one record per CDR3 protein. The sample lists approximately 400,000 distinct CDR3 sequences; approximately 17% were seen once. Sequenced material: blood, either unsorted or a sorted T cell fraction (not recorded which). The receptors come from a male donor with ankylosing spondylitis. Both conserved end residues are part of each CDR3. Fields, in order: V gene, J gene, D gene, clone size, CDR3 length, CDR3 protein, CDR3 DNA. A D gene is named only where the DNA matches it firmly. Rows may omit the clone size; those that give it use once, few, many or a size class.

v_call: TRBV4-1
j_call: TRBJ1-5
d_call: NA
clone_size: NA
cdr3_length: 15
cdr3_aa: CASSQDGGRNQPQHF
cdr3_nt: TGCGCCAGCAGCCAAGATGGGGGGAGAAATCAGCCCCAGCATTTT

v_call: TRBV9
j_call: TRBJ1-6
d_call: NA
clone_size: NA
cdr3_length: 15
cdr3_aa: CASSVEQSLNSPLHF
cdr3_nt: TGTGCCAGCAGCGTAGAGCAGTCCCTTAATTCACCCCTCCACTTT

v_call: TRBV5-1
j_call: TRBJ2-7
d_call: NA
clone_size: few
cdr3_length: 15
cdr3_aa: CASSLEQVRRDEQYF
cdr3_nt: TGCGCCAGCAGCTTGGAGCAGGTTAGGAGGGACGAGCAGTACTTC

v_call: TRBV3-1
j_call: TRBJ1-3
d_call: NA
clone_size: NA
cdr3_length: 17
cdr3_aa: CASSQVGGRSSGNTIYF
cdr3_nt: TGTGCCAGCAGCCAAGTCGGGGGGCGAAGCTCTGGAAACACCATATATTTT

v_call: TRBV11-2
j_call: TRBJ2-3
d_call: TRBD2
clone_size: NA
cdr3_length: 18
cdr3_aa: CASSTKREGLVRTDTQYF
cdr3_nt: TGTGCCAGCAGCACCAAGCGGGAGGGCCTCGTTAGGACAGATACGCAGTATTTT

v_call: TRBV7-8
j_call: TRBJ1-6
d_call: NA
clone_size: many
cdr3_length: 15
cdr3_aa: CASSLALQGNSPLHF
cdr3_nt: TGTGCCAGCAGCTTAGCGCTACAGGGTAATTCACCCCTCCACTTT

v_call: TRBV7-6
j_call: TRBJ2-5
d_call: NA
clone_size: few
cdr3_length: 16
cdr3_aa: CASSDTLRGAEETQYF
cdr3_nt: TGTGCCAGCAGCGATACATTAAGGGGGGCCGAAGAGACCCAGTACTTC

v_call: TRBV10-3
j_call: TRBJ1-1
d_call: NA
clone_size: NA
cdr3_length: 13
cdr3_aa: CAISDGWNTEAFF
cdr3_nt: TGTGCCATCAGTGACGGATGGAACACTGAAGCTTTCTTT

v_call: TRBV9
j_call: TRBJ2-3
d_call: TRBD1
clone_size: few
cdr3_length: 15
cdr3_aa: CASSVTGELTDTQYF
cdr3_nt: TGTGCCAGCAGCGTGACAGGGGAGTTAACAGATACGCAGTATTTT

v_call: TRBV12-3/TRBV12-4
j_call: TRBJ1-5
d_call: NA
clone_size: NA
cdr3_length: 16
cdr3_aa: CASSRTGTLVGQPQHF
cdr3_nt: TGTGCCAGCAGCAGAACCGGGACTCTGGTTGGCCAGCCCCAGCATTTT

v_call: TRBV2
j_call: TRBJ1-2
d_call: NA
clone_size: few
cdr3_length: 12
cdr3_aa: CASSEGGYGCTF
cdr3_nt: TGTGCCAGCAGTGAGGGAGGGTACGGATGCACCTTC

v_call: TRBV11-3
j_call: TRBJ2-7
d_call: NA
clone_size: NA
cdr3_length: 14
cdr3_aa: CASSKGGVGNEQYF
cdr3_nt: TGTGCCAGCAGCAAAGGAGGGGTGGGGAACGAGCAGTACTTC

v_call: TRBV2
j_call: TRBJ1-5
d_call: TRBD1
clone_size: few
cdr3_length: 15
cdr3_aa: CASSGQGAFDQPQHF
cdr3_nt: TGTGCCAGCAGTGGACAGGGGGCTTTTGATCAGCCCCAGCATTTT

v_call: TRBV20-1
j_call: TRBJ2-1
d_call: TRBD1
clone_size: few
cdr3_length: 13
cdr3_aa: CSARGDRAGEQFF
cdr3_nt: TGCAGTGCTAGAGGGGACAGGGCGGGTGAGCAGTTCTTC

v_call: TRBV20-1
j_call: TRBJ2-3
d_call: TRBD2
clone_size: few
cdr3_length: 13
cdr3_aa: CSASSGRTDTQYF
cdr3_nt: TGCAGTGCTTCCAGCGGGAGGACAGATACGCAGTATTTT

v_call: TRBV4-2
j_call: TRBJ2-1
d_call: TRBD2
clone_size: few
cdr3_length: 17
cdr3_aa: CASSPRTSGKTYNEQFF
cdr3_nt: TGTGCCAGCAGCCCCCGGACTAGCGGGAAGACTTACAATGAGCAGTTCTTC

v_call: TRBV3-1
j_call: TRBJ2-5
d_call: TRBD2
clone_size: NA
cdr3_length: 16
cdr3_aa: CASSQERGLAGETQYF
cdr3_nt: TGTGCCAGCAGCCAAGAAAGGGGACTAGCGGGAGAGACCCAGTACTTC

v_call: TRBV3-1
j_call: TRBJ2-1
d_call: NA
clone_size: few
cdr3_length: 17
cdr3_aa: CASSPSLLTGHYNEQFF
cdr3_nt: TGTGCCAGCAGCCCAAGTCTTCTGACGGGACATTACAATGAGCAGTTCTTC

v_call: TRBV19
j_call: TRBJ1-1
d_call: TRBD1
clone_size: NA
cdr3_length: 16
cdr3_aa: CASSIPRRDRDTEAFF
cdr3_nt: TGTGCCAGTAGTATTCCACGGAGGGACAGGGACACTGAAGCTTTCTTT

v_call: TRBV5-6
j_call: TRBJ2-4
d_call: TRBD2
clone_size: NA
cdr3_length: 18
cdr3_aa: CASSRLAGIEFTKNIQYF
cdr3_nt: TGTGCCAGCAGCCGGCTAGCGGGAATTGAGTTTACCAAAAACATTCAGTACTTC

v_call: TRBV30
j_call: TRBJ2-7
d_call: NA
clone_size: NA
cdr3_length: 12
cdr3_aa: CAWCRGPYEQYF
cdr3_nt: TGTGCCTGGTGTAGAGGGCCCTACGAGCAGTACTTC

v_call: TRBV7-7
j_call: TRBJ2-5
d_call: NA
clone_size: NA
cdr3_length: 13
cdr3_aa: CASSLLIGETQYF
cdr3_nt: TGTGCCAGCAGCTTACTTATAGGAGAGACCCAGTACTTC

v_call: TRBV6-2/TRBV6-3
j_call: TRBJ2-7
d_call: TRBD2
clone_size: many
cdr3_length: 16
cdr3_aa: CASSATGGLAGVEQYF
cdr3_nt: TGTGCCAGCAGCGCTACCGGTGGACTAGCGGGAGTCGAGCAGTACTTC

v_call: TRBV24-1
j_call: TRBJ1-1
d_call: NA
clone_size: NA
cdr3_length: 13
cdr3_aa: CATRGTPYTEAFF
cdr3_nt: TGTGCCACCCGTGGGACCCCGTACACTGAAGCTTTCTTT

v_call: TRBV29-1
j_call: TRBJ2-7
d_call: NA
clone_size: NA
cdr3_length: 13
cdr3_aa: CSVWYPLTYEQYF
cdr3_nt: TGCAGCGTCTGGTATCCCCTAACCTACGAGCAGTACTTC

v_call: TRBV19
j_call: TRBJ2-5
d_call: TRBD2
clone_size: NA
cdr3_length: 15
cdr3_aa: CASSSGTSGGGTQYF
cdr3_nt: TGTGCCAGTAGCTCCGGGACTAGCGGGGGCGGGACCCAGTACTTC

v_call: TRBV19
j_call: TRBJ2-1
d_call: NA
clone_size: NA
cdr3_length: 12
cdr3_aa: CASSIRRDEQFF
cdr3_nt: TGTGCCAGTAGTATAAGACGGGATGAGCAGTTCTTC

v_call: TRBV11-1
j_call: TRBJ2-7
d_call: NA
clone_size: NA
cdr3_length: 13
cdr3_aa: CASSPDRIYEQYF
cdr3_nt: TGTGCCAGCAGCCCGGACAGAATCTACGAGCAGTACTTC

v_call: TRBV15
j_call: TRBJ1-4
d_call: NA
clone_size: few
cdr3_length: 12
cdr3_aa: CATSRVREKLFF
cdr3_nt: TGTGCCACCAGCAGAGTGAGGGAAAAACTGTTTTTT

v_call: TRBV4-2
j_call: TRBJ1-2
d_call: NA
clone_size: few
cdr3_length: 14
cdr3_aa: CASSQEHKNYGYTF
cdr3_nt: TGTGCCAGCAGCCAGGAACACAAAAACTATGGCTACACCTTC

v_call: TRBV7-2
j_call: TRBJ2-3
d_call: NA
clone_size: many
cdr3_length: 15
cdr3_aa: CASSRDRSSTDTQYF
cdr3_nt: TGTGCCAGCAGCCGGGACCGTAGTAGCACAGATACGCAGTATTTT

v_call: TRBV20-1
j_call: TRBJ2-3
d_call: NA
clone_size: NA
cdr3_length: 13
cdr3_aa: CSAFRGETDTQYF
cdr3_nt: TGCAGTGCGTTCAGGGGAGAGACAGATACGCAGTATTTT

v_call: TRBV7-9
j_call: TRBJ2-1
d_call: TRBD1
clone_size: few
cdr3_length: 14
cdr3_aa: CASSQRQDRGEQFF
cdr3_nt: TGTGCCAGCAGCCAACGACAGGACAGGGGTGAGCAGTTCTTC

v_call: TRBV20-1
j_call: TRBJ1-6
d_call: TRBD1
clone_size: NA
cdr3_length: 15
cdr3_aa: CSAINGGQQDSLLHF
cdr3_nt: TGCAGTGCTATAAACGGGGGACAGCAGGATTCACTCCTCCACTTT

v_call: TRBV3-1
j_call: TRBJ2-6
d_call: NA
clone_size: NA
cdr3_length: 17
cdr3_aa: CASSQGSGVSGANVLTF
cdr3_nt: TGTGCCAGCAGCCAAGGGTCGGGGGTGTCTGGGGCCAACGTCCTGACTTTC

v_call: TRBV20-1
j_call: TRBJ1-1
d_call: NA
clone_size: many
cdr3_length: 16
cdr3_aa: CSAEFPPGGAYTEAFF
cdr3_nt: TGCAGTGCTGAATTCCCCCCCGGGGGGGCATACACTGAAGCTTTCTTT

v_call: TRBV5-5
j_call: TRBJ2-7
d_call: TRBD2
clone_size: NA
cdr3_length: 16
cdr3_aa: CASSLGAGDPSYEQYF
cdr3_nt: TGTGCCAGCAGCTTGGGAGCGGGGGACCCCTCCTACGAGCAGTACTTC

v_call: TRBV3-1
j_call: TRBJ1-1
d_call: NA
clone_size: many
cdr3_length: 16
cdr3_aa: CASSQGQRVMNTEAFF
cdr3_nt: TGTGCCAGCAGCCAAGGCCAGCGCGTCATGAACACTGAAGCTTTCTTT

v_call: TRBV6-1
j_call: TRBJ1-1
d_call: TRBD1
clone_size: few
cdr3_length: 14
cdr3_aa: CASSVAPGQGNAFF
cdr3_nt: TGTGCCAGCAGTGTGGCCCCGGGACAGGGAAACGCTTTCTTT

v_call: TRBV7-2
j_call: TRBJ2-7
d_call: TRBD2
clone_size: NA
cdr3_length: 15
cdr3_aa: CASSLAGGVGSEQYF
cdr3_nt: TGTGCCAGCAGCTTAGCCGGGGGGGTGGGATCCGAGCAGTACTTC

v_call: TRBV3-1
j_call: TRBJ2-7
d_call: NA
clone_size: few
cdr3_length: 15
cdr3_aa: CASSQNQRPSYEQYF
cdr3_nt: TGTGCCAGCAGCCAAAACCAGCGCCCTTCCTACGAGCAGTACTTC

v_call: TRBV12-3/TRBV12-4
j_call: TRBJ2-2
d_call: TRBD1
clone_size: many
cdr3_length: 14
cdr3_aa: CASSLTGVTGELFF
cdr3_nt: TGTGCCAGCAGTCTTACAGGGGTCACCGGGGAGCTGTTTTTT

v_call: TRBV6-5
j_call: TRBJ1-2
d_call: TRBD1
clone_size: few
cdr3_length: 15
cdr3_aa: CASSYVGTGVNGYTF
cdr3_nt: TGTGCCAGCAGTTACGTTGGGACAGGGGTTAATGGCTACACCTTC

v_call: TRBV9
j_call: TRBJ2-2
d_call: TRBD1
clone_size: few
cdr3_length: 15
cdr3_aa: CASSTWTGNTGELFF
cdr3_nt: TGTGCCAGCTCTACTTGGACAGGGAACACCGGGGAGCTGTTTTTT

v_call: TRBV29-1
j_call: TRBJ1-2
d_call: NA
clone_size: NA
cdr3_length: 14
cdr3_aa: CSVEWRQPNYGYTF
cdr3_nt: TGCAGCGTTGAATGGCGGCAACCTAACTATGGCTACACCTTC

v_call: TRBV20-1
j_call: TRBJ1-5
d_call: TRBD1
clone_size: few
cdr3_length: 14
cdr3_aa: CSARGTGVGQPQHF
cdr3_nt: TGCAGTGCTAGGGGGACAGGGGTGGGTCAGCCCCAGCATTTT

v_call: TRBV7-2
j_call: TRBJ2-7
d_call: TRBD1
clone_size: few
cdr3_length: 15
cdr3_aa: CASSLVGQSSYEQYF
cdr3_nt: TGTGCCAGCAGCTTAGTGGGACAGAGCTCCTACGAGCAGTACTTC

v_call: TRBV4-1
j_call: TRBJ2-4
d_call: TRBD2
clone_size: NA
cdr3_length: 15
cdr3_aa: CASSQDASGSGIQYF
cdr3_nt: TGCGCCAGCAGCCAAGATGCTAGCGGGAGTGGCATTCAGTACTTC

v_call: TRBV7-8
j_call: TRBJ1-4
d_call: TRBD1
clone_size: few
cdr3_length: 20
cdr3_aa: CASSSRFLLAPGQGRGKLFF
cdr3_nt: TGTGCCAGCAGCTCCCGTTTTCTTCTTGCCCCGGGACAGGGGCGCGGAAAACTGTTTTTT

v_call: TRBV11-2
j_call: TRBJ2-1
d_call: TRBD2
clone_size: NA
cdr3_length: 17
cdr3_aa: CASSFTSGGAIYNEQFF
cdr3_nt: TGTGCCAGCAGCTTCACTAGCGGGGGGGCCATCTACAATGAGCAGTTCTTC

v_call: TRBV12-3/TRBV12-4
j_call: TRBJ2-7
d_call: NA
clone_size: few
cdr3_length: 14
cdr3_aa: CASSFQSFSYEQYF
cdr3_nt: TGTGCCAGCAGTTTCCAATCCTTCTCCTACGAGCAGTACTTC

v_call: TRBV12-3/TRBV12-4
j_call: TRBJ2-2
d_call: NA
clone_size: few
cdr3_length: 15
cdr3_aa: CASSLVAEGTGELFF
cdr3_nt: TGTGCCAGCAGTTTAGTAGCGGAGGGAACCGGGGAGCTGTTTTTT

v_call: TRBV12-3/TRBV12-4
j_call: TRBJ1-6
d_call: NA
clone_size: many
cdr3_length: 14
cdr3_aa: CASSATGYNSPLHF
cdr3_nt: TGTGCCAGCAGTGCGACGGGTTATAATTCACCCCTCCACTTT

v_call: TRBV6-2/TRBV6-3
j_call: TRBJ2-1
d_call: NA
clone_size: few
cdr3_length: 16
cdr3_aa: CASSQTSWPPYNEQFF
cdr3_nt: TGTGCCAGCAGTCAAACGAGCTGGCCTCCTTACAATGAGCAGTTCTTC

v_call: TRBV6-1
j_call: TRBJ2-7
d_call: TRBD1
clone_size: NA
cdr3_length: 16
cdr3_aa: CASSQGQAGEQREQYF
cdr3_nt: TGTGCCAGCAGCCAGGGACAGGCGGGTGAACAGCGCGAGCAGTACTTC

v_call: TRBV7-2
j_call: TRBJ1-1
d_call: TRBD1
clone_size: NA
cdr3_length: 14
cdr3_aa: CASSSPTGATEAFF
cdr3_nt: TGTGCCAGCAGCTCACCTACAGGGGCTACTGAAGCTTTCTTT

v_call: TRBV5-1
j_call: TRBJ2-5
d_call: TRBD2
clone_size: few
cdr3_length: 14
cdr3_aa: CASRLGTRQETQYF
cdr3_nt: TGCGCCAGCAGGCTCGGGACTAGACAAGAGACCCAGTACTTC

v_call: TRBV29-1
j_call: TRBJ2-7
d_call: TRBD2
clone_size: few
cdr3_length: 13
cdr3_aa: CSVQSSGSREQYF
cdr3_nt: TGCAGCGTTCAATCTAGCGGGAGTCGGGAGCAGTACTTC

v_call: TRBV6-5
j_call: TRBJ2-5
d_call: TRBD2
clone_size: many
cdr3_length: 14
cdr3_aa: CASSYMAGVETQYF
cdr3_nt: TGTGCCAGCAGTTACATGGCGGGAGTGGAGACCCAGTACTTC

v_call: TRBV6-1
j_call: TRBJ2-5
d_call: TRBD2
clone_size: NA
cdr3_length: 16
cdr3_aa: CASSVTSGGERGTQYF
cdr3_nt: TGTGCCAGCAGCGTGACTAGCGGGGGGGAGAGGGGGACCCAGTACTTC